A single sample is the source of the 12 T cell receptor beta chains below, sequenced in a study of OX40 agonist ivuxolimab in advanced cancers. TCRdb's table, derived via immunoSEQ multiplex PCR, lists solely in-frame clones and lacks some. The sample comprises 40,000 to 55,000 clones, approximately 92% of which are singletons, and approximately 25% rests with the top ten. The input for sequencing was CD4+ or CD8+ T cells sorted from blood, taken in a trial of the OX40 agonist ivuxolimab. The receptors were gathered from an adult with an advanced solid tumor such as melanoma, head and neck, liver or kidney cancer.

This chain uses TRBV2 with TRBJ1-2; D not certain. Per the germline V gene, CDR1 is SNHLY and CDR2 is FYNNEI. This CDR3 region has 15 residues. Trimming took off 7 bases at V and 4 bases at J, with 19 bases between the two ends. CDR3 protein: CASTPRVPRIYGYTF. For the CDR3, the DNA is TGTGCCAGCACTCCCAGAGTACCGCGGATCTATGGCTACACCTTC.

V and J are TRBV13 and TRBJ2-1; perhaps TRBD2 as D (6 bases). CDR3 length: 18 amino acids. Germline V gives CDR1 PRHDT, CDR2 FYEKMQ (reference sequence). V lost 0 bases and J lost 4, with 19 bases in between. DNA of the CDR3: TGTGCCAGCAGCTTAGGGGACTTACGGAGGGGCGGTTACAATGAGCAGTTCTTC. Amino acids: CASSLGDLRRGGYNEQFF.

The CDR3 protein is CASKGQHSYGYTF. The CDR3 DNA follows: TGTGCCAGCAAGGGACAGCACTCCTATGGCTACACCTTC. The chain uses TRBV6-5 and TRBJ1-2, with TRBD1 identical over 7 bases. CDR3 size: 13 residues. Germline assignment: CDR1 MNHEY and CDR2 SVGAGI. V gave up 7 bases and J gave up 4 bases; unmatched junction bases: 6.

The chain combines TRBV28 with TRBJ2-5; no firm D call. Trimming stripped 1 base from V and 3 bases from J, with 9 bases between. The CDR3 has 14 residues. Germline V gene data show CDR1 as MDHEN and CDR2 as SYDVKM. The CDR3 nucleotides are TGTGCCAGCAGTTTATACGCAGTTAAAGAGACCCAGTACTTC. Its translation is CASSLYAVKETQYF.

The chain is built from TRBV5-8 and TRBJ1-1, with D uncertain. From germline, CDR1 is SGHTS and CDR2 YDEGEE. This CDR3 has 13 amino acids. V was clipped by 3 bases and J by 0 bases, with 6 bases between them. The CDR3 DNA is TGTGCCAGCAGCTCGTACATGAACACTGAAGCTTTCTTT. Translation gives CASSSYMNTEAFF.

This chain links TRBV27 with TRBJ2-1, with TRBD2 matching 11 bases. With V trimmed by 10 bases and J by 5 bases, 10 bases remained unmatched. CDR1 and CDR2 from the germline V gene are MNHEY and SMNVEV (reference sequence). CDR3 length: 15 residues. The CDR3 DNA is TGTGCCATCGGCTCCGGGACTAGCGGCCACAATGAGCAGTTCTTC. This codes for CAIGSGTSGHNEQFF.

The chain joins TRBV28 to TRBJ1-2, with a possible D match to TRBD1 (6 bases). Germline lookup yields CDR1 MDHEN and CDR2 SYDVKM. V lost 7 bases and J 0 bases, leaving 12 bases between the germline ends. The CDR3 totals 14 residues. The CDR3 coding sequence is TGTGCCAGCATCTATAGGGGGACTAACTATGGCTACACCTTC. This gives the protein CASIYRGTNYGYTF.

The rearrangement uses TRBV9 and TRBJ1-4, with D unclear. Germline V CDR1 and CDR2: SGDLS, YYNGEE. V lost 0 bases, J lost 0 bases, and 12 bases lay in between. The CDR3 consists of 17 residues. CDR3 loop: CASSVGPRVSTNEKLFF. CDR3 nucleotide sequence: TGTGCCAGCAGCGTAGGGCCGCGGGTATCAACTAATGAAAAACTGTTTTTT. Supplemented by reference TRBV9 and TRBJ1-4, the full variable domain reads DSGVTQTPKHLITATGQRVTLRCSPRSGDLSVYWYQQSLDQGLQFLIQYYNGEERAKGNILERFSAQQFPDLHSELNLSSLELGDSALYFCASSVGPRVSTNEKLFFGSGTQLSVL.

The chain links TRBV13 to TRBJ2-1; 8 positions agree with TRBD2. The J segment lost 8 bases and the V segment lost 7 bases, leaving 16 bases of the junction unmatched. Germline V gives CDR1 PRHDT, CDR2 FYEKMQ (reference sequence). The CDR3 extends over 16 amino acids. In DNA form, the CDR3 reads TGTGCCAGCACCCCGCAGGGGAGTAGCGGGAAGGATGAGCAGTTCTTC. Translating it yields CASTPQGSSGKDEQFF.

A word on this clone: Other nucleotide sequences in the sample specify the same CDR3. V is TRBV27 and J is TRBJ2-7; the D gene is possibly TRBD1 (5 bases). CDR1 MNHEY and CDR2 SMNVEV come from the germline V gene (reference sequence). The CDR3 totals 13 residues. V shed 3 bases and J shed 2 bases, with 8 bases lying between them. CDR3 nucleotides: TGTGCCAGCAGTTTTGGCAGGGCCTACGAGCAGTACTTC. It encodes CASSFGRAYEQYF.

This rearrangement joins TRBV19 to TRBJ2-3; no firm D call. The V and J ends lost 1 base and 6 bases respectively, with 11 bases between them. Germline V lookup: CDR1 LNHDA, CDR2 SQIVND (reference sequence). This CDR3 comprises 14 residues. This CDR3 reads CASSIVSFGDTQYF. The DNA for the CDR3 is TGTGCCAGTAGTATAGTTTCCTTTGGGGATACGCAGTATTTT.

The chain links TRBV25-1 to TRBJ2-2, with D unresolved. CDR1 is MGHDK, CDR2 SYGVNS, per germline. The CDR3 extends over 11 amino acids. V dropped 2 bases and J dropped 10 bases, with 5 bases sitting between them. The CDR3 spells CASSESVELFF. The CDR3 DNA follows: TGTGCCAGCAGTGAAAGCGTGGAGCTGTTTTTT.